These 20 T cell receptor beta chains came from one sample sequenced in a study of tumor and adjacent non-tumor tissue in lung cancer. No cell sorting was done before RNA was extracted from the tissue. Three rounds of nested PCR, following a modified ARM-PCR protocol, produced the TCRbeta library. TCRdb redid the calling of the multiplex PCR reads with MiXCR, one entry per CDR3 protein. This table holds about 93,000 distinct CDR3 sequences, 67% found once. Sequencing was performed on lung tumor tissue. The source is a man aged 55 to 69 with non-small cell lung cancer.

This clonotype was observed a handful of times. With a much larger clone just one base away, this may be a read error. The CDR3 region is CAISYSRGKPPGDNEQFF. The CDR3 region has the DNA TGTGCCATCAGTTACTCGAGGGGGAAGCCACCCGGGGACAATGAGCAGTTCTTC. The chain employs TRBV6-2 or TRBV6-3 and TRBJ2-1; TRBD1 is a possible D gene (6 bases). The germline V gene encodes CDR1 MNHEY and CDR2 SVGEGT. This CDR3 comprises 18 residues.

Details on this clonotype: A clone one base away is much larger, so this may be a read error. This chain uses TRBV5-6 with TRBJ2-7, with D unresolved. Germline V gene lookup returns CDR1 SGHDT and CDR2 YYEEEE. This CDR3 has 13 amino acids. The chain's CDR3 is CTSSLVDTYEQYF. The DNA for the CDR3 is TGTACCAGCAGCTTGGTAGATACCTACGAGCAGTACTTC.

A word on this clonotype: A junction end diverges from the germline sequence, so it may reflect a read error. The J gene is TRBJ1-1, the V gene TRBV6-5; D uncertain. This CDR3 comprises 16 residues. The germline V gene has CDR1 MNHEY and CDR2 SVGAGI. In DNA form, the CDR3 reads TGTTCCAGCAGTTACTCGTGGGTCCCAGGGAACACTGAAGCTTTCTTT. Its protein product is CSSSYSWVPGNTEAFF.

Of note for this clonotype: Relative to the germline gene, one junction end is altered; a read error may explain this. The gene calls are TRBV6-1 and TRBJ2-2, with D perhaps TRBD1 or TRBD2 (7 bases each). The CDR3 has 16 amino acids. The germline CDR1 and CDR2 sequences are MNHNS and SASEGT. CDR3 sequence: CVSNWGGRGNTGELLF. The CDR3 DNA sequence: TGTGTCAGCAATTGGGGGGGCAGGGGGAACACCGGAGAGCTGTTATTT.

Regarding this clonotype: At one end, the junction sequence differs from germline, possibly due to a read error. The chain uses TRBV4-3 and TRBJ1-2, with 7 positions matching TRBD1. In germline, CDR1 is LGHNA, CDR2 YSLEER. The CDR3 spans 14 residues. CDR3 in DNA: TGCGCCAACAGCCGCGGAGACAGGGTATCTGGCTACACCTTC. The encoded protein is CANSRGDRVSGYTF.

This clonotype appeared many times. The V gene is TRBV5-4, the J gene TRBJ1-6; 7 bases align to TRBD1. V gave up 4 bases and J gave up 10 bases; unmatched junction bases: 14. The germline V gene encodes CDR1 SGHNT and CDR2 YYREEE (reference sequence). The CDR3 spans 16 residues. Written as DNA, the CDR3 is TGTGCCAGCAGCCCGGGGACAGTACAAGGCTACTCACCCCTCCACTTT. It encodes CASSPGTVQGYSPLHF.

With respect to this clonotype: One end of the junction does not line up with germline, which may come from a read error. The chain has TRBV4-3 and TRBJ2-3, with 7 bases that match TRBD2. Looked up from germline, CDR1 is LGHNA and CDR2 is YSLEER. The length of the CDR3 is 17 residues. CDR3 loop: CVSSPEVSGRGTDTQYF. The CDR3 DNA is TGCGTCAGCAGCCCGGAAGTGAGTGGGAGGGGCACAGATACGCAGTATTTT.

Notes on this clonotype: A much larger clone is a single base away; this may be a read error. This chain links TRBV28 with TRBJ2-7; no firm D call. V was clipped by 7 bases and J by 4 bases, with 23 bases between them. This CDR3 is 16 amino acids long. From germline, CDR1 is MDHEN and CDR2 SYDVKM. The CDR3 reads CASNETIGATVYEQYF. The CDR3, as DNA: TGTGCCAGCAACGAGACAATTGGTGCTACGGTTTACGAGCAGTACTTC. The full variable domain, completed using reference TRBV28 and TRBJ2-7, is DVKVTQSSRYLVKRTGEKVFLECVQDMDHENMFWYRQDPGLGLRLIYFSYDVKMKEKGDIPEGYSVSREKKERFSLILESASTNQTSMYLCASNETIGATVYEQYFGPGTRLTVT.

Worth noting for this clonotype: Germline and junction disagree at one end, which may indicate a read error. This chain links TRBV4-1 with TRBJ2-7; D is uncertain. The CDR3 covers 14 residues. The germline CDR1 and CDR2 sequences are MGHRA and YSYEKL. CDR3 residues: CASSQVKDGYEQYF. For the CDR3, the DNA is TGCGCCAGTAGCCAAGTCAAGGACGGCTACGAGCAGTACTTC.

About this clonotype: Relative to the germline gene, one junction end is altered; a read error may explain this. The CDR3 nucleotides are TGTGCCAGCAACTTAACGGGCCGACCGCATTTC. Translated, it gives CASNLTGRPHF. J is TRBJ2-1 and V is TRBV11-2, with D unclear. The CDR3 is made up of 11 amino acids. Germline loops: CDR1 SGHAT, CDR2 FQNNGV. Using reference TRBV11-2 and TRBJ2-1 for the parts outside the CDR3, the full variable domain is EAGVAQSPRYKIIEKRQSVAFWCNPISGHATLYWYQQILGQGPKLLIQFQNNGVVDDSQLPKDRFSAERLKGVDSTLKIQPAKLEDSAVYLCASNLTGRPHFGPGTRLTVL.

Notes on this clonotype: The junction does not match germline at one end; this may be a read error. The chain has TRBV4-1 and TRBJ2-2; maybe TRBD2 (5 bases). Germline values: CDR1 MGHRA, CDR2 YSYEKL. There are 13 residues in the CDR3. The CDR3 loop is CACSQRTPGELLF. The CDR3 bases are TGCGCCTGCAGCCAGCGGACTCCCGGGGAGCTGCTTTTT.

V and J are TRBV6-2 or TRBV6-3 and TRBJ1-6; maybe TRBD1 (5 bases). V gave up 7 bases and J gave up 7 bases, with 17 bases separating them. Germline V gene data show CDR1 as MNHEY and CDR2 as SVGEGT. The CDR3 has 15 amino acids. The DNA of the CDR3 is TGTGCCAGCAACCGAGTCTCAGGGAACAATTCACCCCTCCACTTT. Amino acid sequence: CASNRVSGNNSPLHF.

The rearrangement links TRBV13 to TRBJ2-1; D is perhaps TRBD2 (5 bases). CDR1 is PRHDT and CDR2 is FYEKMQ in the germline V gene (reference sequence). V was trimmed by 6 bases and J by 0 bases, leaving 15 bases between them. This CDR3 has 16 amino acids. CDR3 in amino acids: CASSRSSWSSYNEQFF. The CDR3 DNA is TGTGCCAGCAGTCGTTCTAGCTGGAGCTCCTACAATGAGCAGTTCTTC.

For this clonotype: A read error may account for a junction end that differs from germline. The V and J genes are TRBV11-1 and TRBJ2-1; D is perhaps TRBD2 (6 bases). CDR3 size: 14 residues. Looked up from germline, CDR1 is SGHAT and CDR2 is FQDESV (reference sequence). The CDR3 here is CASSFIGRREEQFF. In DNA, the CDR3 is TGTGCCAGCAGCTTCATCGGGAGACGGGAAGAGCAATTCTTC.

This clonotype was seen only once. The chain employs TRBV4-2 and TRBJ1-6, with a tentative D call TRBD1 (5 bases). Trimming took off 1 base at V and 2 bases at J, with 24 bases between the two ends. The CDR3 has 21 residues. Germline V lookup: CDR1 LGHNA, CDR2 YNFKEQ. This chain's CDR3 is CASSQAPLVRVDPAYNSPLHF. The CDR3 DNA reads TGTGCCAGCAGCCAAGCCCCTCTGGTCAGGGTGGATCCTGCCTATAATTCACCCCTCCACTTT.

The rearrangement joins TRBV11-1 to TRBJ1-1; a weak D match, TRBD1 (5 bases). Germline V gene data show CDR1 as SGHAT and CDR2 as FQDESV (reference sequence). Trimming shortened V by 7 bases and J by 4 bases, and 16 bases separated the two germline ends. This CDR3 has 14 amino acids. The CDR3 DNA sequence: TGTGCCAGCAATACCATCGGGGGGAGCACTGAAGCTTTCTTT. Protein sequence: CASNTIGGSTEAFF.

This clonotype showed up just a few times. The chain has TRBV28 and TRBJ2-7, with D perhaps TRBD1 or TRBD2 (5 bases each). V lost 8 bases, J lost 2 bases, and 13 bases lay in between. The CDR3 has 13 residues. Per the germline V gene, CDR1 is MDHEN and CDR2 is SYDVKM. The CDR3 reads CASLAGTTYEQYF. The DNA of the CDR3 is TGTGCCAGCCTTGCCGGGACGACCTACGAGCAGTACTTC.

This clonotype was picked up many times. The chain links TRBV6-6 to TRBJ2-5, with 9 bases aligning to TRBD1. CDR1 MNHNY and CDR2 SVGAGI come from the germline V gene (reference sequence). V shed 6 bases, J shed 3 bases, and the junction held 5 bases outside the gene matches. This CDR3 comprises 14 residues. CDR3 protein: CASRDRGVKETQYF. The CDR3 bases are TGTGCCAGCAGAGACAGGGGGGTAAAAGAGACCCAGTACTTC.

Turning to this clonotype: The CDR3 ends on some other residue instead of the conserved phenylalanine or tryptophan, so this is likely a read error. No DNA is shown, since the ends of the CDR3 on it are uncertain; the CDR3 is the one TCRdb lists. The genes are TRBV29-1 and TRBJ1-2; TRBD1, the D gene given by the table, was not confirmed from the DNA. The germline V gene has CDR1 SQVTM and CDR2 ANQGSEA. Counting both end residues, the CDR3 totals 11 amino acids. The CDR3 reads CSVPQGAHGYT.

This clonotype was seen only once. This sequence joins TRBV6-5 and TRBJ1-1; the D gene is possibly TRBD1 (5 bases). The germline V gene encodes CDR1 MNHEY and CDR2 SVGAGI. This CDR3 comprises 15 residues. The CDR3 reads CASGSRARLDTEAFF. The CDR3 DNA sequence: TGTGCTAGCGGCTCCAGGGCCCGGCTTGACACTGAAGCTTTCTTT.